This section outlines one T cell receptor beta chain sequence together with its context. The antigen remains undetermined. Sorted populations all exceeded 95% purity. This record comes from a study of beta chain features in type 1 diabetes. Study-level information: All samples together contributed 95 million to 110 million sorted cells for examination. Findings and limits, study-wide: Patients with Type 1 diabetes showed moderately but significantly shorter TCRB CDR3s in all four CD4+ subsets. Highly expressing activated T cells could be over-counted with a cDNA template.

TCRB transcripts that were expressed got sequenced, as all of the isolated RNA had been reverse transcribed. Assay used: immunoSEQ multiplex PCR; TCRdb lists only in-frame clones, some missing. The table lists 250,000 to 350,000 clones, over 11% of them singletons. The CDR3 consists of 15 residues. The ends lost 7 bases at V and 3 bases at J; junction bases unmatched: 8. Per germline, CDR1 ENHRY and CDR2 SYGVKD. This sequence joins TRBV10-3 and TRBJ2-2; 7 bases align to TRBD1. Sequenced material: naive CD4+ T cells from blood. This receptor was taken from a man younger than 40 with type 1 diabetes. This chain's CDR3 is CAITTGVTDTGELFF. In nucleotides, the CDR3 is TGTGCCATCACCACAGGGGTGACGGACACCGGGGAGCTGTTTTTT.